The next 20 T cell receptor beta chains were all read from a single sample in a study of T cell clonotyping in hematopoietic cell transplantation (dated by TCRdb to 2020 to 2022). Libraries were made using the immunoSEQ multiplex PCR assay. TCRdb retrieved this table from immuneACCESS and kept in-frame rearrangements only. Not all clones are present; in checked studies, unresolved V genes account for under half, and no reason is known for the remainder. In this sample the table shows around 19,000 clones, approximately 80% of which occur a single time. The top ten hold 15% to 20% of the sample. The time point label here, explained by the study, means: recipient sample about 28 days before transplant, after cytoreduction. This sample comprised peripheral blood mononuclear cells, obtained before stem cell transplant. Receptor source: a man aged 55 to 70 with acute myeloid leukemia. Some clones in this sample may be carry-over from other donors' samples.

The chain uses TRBV5-6 and TRBJ2-3, with TRBD1 matching over 12 bases. Losses at the gene ends were 7 bases for V and 3 bases for J; bases not matched to a gene: 6. This CDR3 comprises 15 residues. CDR1 and CDR2 (germline): SGHDT, YYEEEE. CDR3 DNA sequence: TGTGCCAGCGGGGGACAGGGGGCCAGTACAGATACGCAGTATTTT. Amino acids: CASGGQGASTDTQYF.

The chain uses TRBV19 and TRBJ2-2; 9 bases line up with TRBD2. The CDR3 loop spans 15 amino acids. J gave up 6 bases and V 8 bases, and 10 bases lay outside the gene matches. Looked up from germline, CDR1 is LNHDA and CDR2 is SQIVND (reference sequence). The CDR3 sequence is CASSPQRGVAGELFF. The DNA for the CDR3 is TGTGCCAGTTCCCCTCAGCGGGGGGTCGCCGGGGAGCTGTTTTTT.

This chain links TRBV9 with TRBJ2-3; possibly TRBD1 for D (6 bases). This CDR3 has 14 residues. Germline V gives CDR1 SGDLS, CDR2 YYNGEE. Trimming shortened V by 3 bases and J by 3 bases, and 11 bases separated the two germline ends. The CDR3 spells CASSERQETDTQYF. The CDR3 coding sequence is TGTGCCAGCAGCGAACGACAGGAAACAGATACGCAGTATTTT.

This CDR3 is CASSLARGGSTDTQYF. Written as DNA, the CDR3 is TGTGCCAGCAGCTTGGCGCGGGGGGGCAGCACAGATACGCAGTATTTT. This rearrangement joins TRBV5-4 to TRBJ2-3; 9 bases map to TRBD2. V was clipped by 0 bases and J by 0 bases; unmatched bases: 2. The CDR3 is made up of 16 amino acids. Germline lookup yields CDR1 SGHNT and CDR2 YYREEE (reference sequence).

V usage is TRBV25-1 and J usage is TRBJ2-3; a weak D match, TRBD1 (6 bases). With 10 bases removed from V and 8 bases from J, the gap between germline ends came to 19 bases. Germline V lookup: CDR1 MGHDK, CDR2 SYGVNS. This CDR3 is 13 amino acids long. The CDR3: CANDHLGGPTQYF. Written as DNA, the CDR3 is TGTGCCAACGACCATTTAGGGGGACCTACGCAGTATTTT.

In the case of this clone: One junction end disagrees with the germline gene, perhaps due to a read error. The J gene is TRBJ1-2, the V gene TRBV19; D unresolved. Germline V gives CDR1 LNHDA, CDR2 SQIVND (reference sequence). This CDR3 spans 11 amino acids. The CDR3 coding sequence is TGCGGCGCTCGAGCTAACTATGGCTACACCTTC. Translation: CGARANYGYTF.

The chain carries TRBV27 and TRBJ2-5; D possibly corresponds to TRBD2 (6 bases). The CDR3 runs to 12 residues. V lost 6 bases to trimming and J lost 5 bases, with 10 bases between them. Germline V lookup: CDR1 MNHEY, CDR2 SMNVEV (reference sequence). The CDR3 sequence is CASRRGGETQYF. The CDR3 nucleotides are TGTGCCAGCAGACGTGGGGGGGAGACCCAGTACTTC.

The chain joins TRBV7-8 to TRBJ1-5; D is unresolved. With 5 bases removed from V and 7 bases from J, the gap between germline ends came to 9 bases. Germline lookup yields CDR1 SGHVS and CDR2 FQNEAQ. The CDR3 consists of 12 residues. DNA of the CDR3: TGTGCCAGCAGCCCACAGTCCCAGCCCCAGCATTTT. Translating it yields CASSPQSQPQHF.

This clone was observed once. The chain has TRBV19 and TRBJ1-2; a weak D match, TRBD1 (5 bases). CDR1 is LNHDA and CDR2 is SQIVND in the germline V gene (reference sequence). This CDR3 comprises 15 residues. V lost 6 bases to trimming and J lost 6 bases, with 20 bases between them. Written as DNA, the CDR3 is TGTGCCAGTAGCCTGGGGGGTCAGGGAATGGATGGCTACACCTTC. Protein product: CASSLGGQGMDGYTF.

V and J are TRBV4-2 and TRBJ1-2; 7 nucleotides align to TRBD1. V gave up 4 bases and J gave up 4 bases; unmatched junction bases: 9. CDR3 size: 15 residues. The germline V gene encodes CDR1 LGHNA and CDR2 YNFKEQ. The CDR3 coding sequence is TGTGCCAGCAGCCCACCGGGACAGCCCGTCTATGGCTACACCTTC. Protein sequence: CASSPPGQPVYGYTF.

This clone was observed a single time. The V and J genes are TRBV6-5 and TRBJ2-7, with D tentatively TRBD1 (6 bases). CDR1 and CDR2 from the germline V gene are MNHEY and SVGAGI. This CDR3 spans 12 amino acids. The germline V and J ends were trimmed by 6 bases and 6 bases, with 12 bases remaining between them. The CDR3 nucleotides are TGTGCCAGCAGCAATTCAGGGGCCGAGCAGTACTTC. It yields the protein CASSNSGAEQYF.

V gene TRBV6-6 combines with J gene TRBJ2-3; weak D call: TRBD1 (5 bases). The CDR3 covers 15 residues. CDR1 is MNHNY, CDR2 SVGAGI, per germline (reference sequence). Trimming cost V 5 bases and J 1 base, with 13 bases left between them. CDR3 in DNA: TGTGCCAGCAGTAATTCAGGGTTGGGCACAGATACGCAGTATTTT. Amino acids: CASSNSGLGTDTQYF.

V and J are TRBV29-1 and TRBJ2-7, with 8 bases identical to TRBD2. The V segment lost 7 bases and the J segment 7 bases; nucleotides outside the gene matches: 12. The length of the CDR3 is 13 residues. The germline CDR1 and CDR2 sequences are SQVTM and ANQGSEA. CDR3 loop: CSDQRGPRKEQYF. CDR3 bases: TGCAGCGACCAGCGGGGGCCGAGGAAAGAGCAGTACTTC.

This clone showed up just once. This sequence joins TRBV5-1 and TRBJ1-1; 7 bases are a match to TRBD1. Germline V gene lookup returns CDR1 SGHRS and CDR2 YFSETQ. The V gene end was trimmed by 0 bases and the J gene end by 3 bases; junction bases not matched to a gene: 5. The CDR3 spans 15 residues. The CDR3 loop reads CASSLGDREDTEAFF. The CDR3 nucleotides read TGCGCCAGCAGCTTGGGGGACAGAGAAGACACTGAAGCTTTCTTT.

The gene calls are TRBV11-3 and TRBJ2-7; 7 bases fit TRBD1. Trimming took 5 bases from V and 7 from J; bases not matched to a gene: 14. The CDR3 is 15 residues long. The germline gives CDR1 SGHNT, CDR2 YENEEA. CDR3 nucleotides: TGTGCCAGCAGCCCCGCGGGCAGGGGGAATGGTGAGCAGTACTTC. Translation gives CASSPAGRGNGEQYF.

V gene TRBV5-6 combines with J gene TRBJ1-1; no reliable D call. The CDR3 consists of 16 residues. Trimming removed 2 bases from V and 0 bases from J, with 14 bases in between. Germline values: CDR1 SGHDT, CDR2 YYEEEE. The DNA of the CDR3 is TGTGCCAGCAGCTTAATCGCGAACAGTATGAACACTGAAGCTTTCTTT. It yields the protein CASSLIANSMNTEAFF.

The chain uses TRBV6-5 and TRBJ1-2, with D uncertain. V was trimmed by 1 base and J by 5 bases, leaving 8 bases between them. The CDR3 consists of 13 residues. Germline values: CDR1 MNHEY, CDR2 SVGAGI. Here the CDR3 DNA reads TGTGCCAGCAGTTACTTATCTACATATGGCTACACCTTC. Translating it yields CASSYLSTYGYTF.

The chain has TRBV19 and TRBJ1-1, with no clear D. CDR3 length: 14 residues. Germline CDR1 is LNHDA and CDR2 is SQIVND (reference sequence). V gave up 1 base and J gave up 0 bases, with 6 bases separating them. Here the CDR3 reads CASSIGGMNTEAFF. CDR3 in DNA: TGTGCCAGTAGTATAGGGGGAATGAACACTGAAGCTTTCTTT.

The table lists this clone with a few counts. The chain has TRBV4-3 and TRBJ1-1; D unclear. The CDR3 spans 15 residues. Deletions cut 0 bases from V and 0 bases from J, with 8 bases between. Germline assignment: CDR1 LGHNA and CDR2 YSLEER. The CDR3 region is CASSQELFMNTEAFF. CDR3 coding DNA: TGCGCCAGCAGCCAAGAGCTCTTCATGAACACTGAAGCTTTCTTT.

V is TRBV13 and J is TRBJ2-7; D is uncertain. This CDR3 has 12 amino acids. The V end lost 2 bases, the J end lost 2 bases, and 4 bases lay between the germline ends. CDR1 PRHDT and CDR2 FYEKMQ come from the germline V gene (reference sequence). CDR3 region: CASSLRAYEQYF. The CDR3 coding sequence is TGTGCCAGCAGCTTACGCGCCTACGAGCAGTACTTC.